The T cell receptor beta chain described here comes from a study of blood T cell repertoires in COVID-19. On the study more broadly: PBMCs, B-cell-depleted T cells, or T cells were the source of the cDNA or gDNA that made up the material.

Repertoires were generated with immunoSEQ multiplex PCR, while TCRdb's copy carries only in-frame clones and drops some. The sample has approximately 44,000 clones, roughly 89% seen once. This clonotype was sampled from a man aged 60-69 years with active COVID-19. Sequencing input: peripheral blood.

The CDR3 sequence is CASRPGDRGHEQYF. The DNA for the CDR3 is TGTGCCAGCAGACCCGGGGACAGGGGTCACGAGCAGTACTTC. The V call is TRBV6-5, the J call TRBJ2-7; 10 bases fit TRBD1. Germline CDR1 and CDR2: MNHEY and SVGAGI. The V segment lost 6 bases and the J segment 5 bases; nucleotides outside the gene matches: 7. This CDR3 is built from 14 residues.